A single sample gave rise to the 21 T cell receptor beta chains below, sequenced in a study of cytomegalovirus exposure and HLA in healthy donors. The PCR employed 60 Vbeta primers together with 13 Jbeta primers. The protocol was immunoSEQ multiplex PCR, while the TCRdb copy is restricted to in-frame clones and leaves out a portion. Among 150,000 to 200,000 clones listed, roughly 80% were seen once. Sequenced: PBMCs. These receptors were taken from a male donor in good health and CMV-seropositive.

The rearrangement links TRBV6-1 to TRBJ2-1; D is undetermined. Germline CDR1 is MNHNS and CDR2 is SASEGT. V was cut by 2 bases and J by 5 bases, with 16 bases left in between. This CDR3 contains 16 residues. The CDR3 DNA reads TGTGCCAGCAGTGAACGGAGAAGCCTAAATAACAATGAGCAGTTCTTC. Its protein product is CASSERRSLNNNEQFF.

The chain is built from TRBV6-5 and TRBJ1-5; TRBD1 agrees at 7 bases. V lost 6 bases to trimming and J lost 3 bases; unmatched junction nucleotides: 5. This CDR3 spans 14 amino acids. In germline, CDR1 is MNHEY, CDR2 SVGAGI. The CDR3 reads CASSLGQLNQPQHF. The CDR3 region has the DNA TGTGCCAGCAGCCTGGGACAGCTCAATCAGCCCCAGCATTTT.

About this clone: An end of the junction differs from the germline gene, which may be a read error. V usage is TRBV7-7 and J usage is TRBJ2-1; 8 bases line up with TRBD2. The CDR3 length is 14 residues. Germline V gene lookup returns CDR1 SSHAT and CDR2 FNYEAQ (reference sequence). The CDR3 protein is CASSKSGSSNEQFF. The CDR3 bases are TGTGCTAGCAGCAAAAGCGGGAGTAGTAATGAGCAGTTCTTC.

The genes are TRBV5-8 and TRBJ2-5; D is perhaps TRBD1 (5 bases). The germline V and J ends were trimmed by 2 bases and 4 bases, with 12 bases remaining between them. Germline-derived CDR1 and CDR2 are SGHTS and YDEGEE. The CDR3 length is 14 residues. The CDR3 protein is CASSFPGSLETQYF. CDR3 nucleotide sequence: TGTGCCAGCAGCTTTCCAGGGTCATTAGAGACCCAGTACTTC.

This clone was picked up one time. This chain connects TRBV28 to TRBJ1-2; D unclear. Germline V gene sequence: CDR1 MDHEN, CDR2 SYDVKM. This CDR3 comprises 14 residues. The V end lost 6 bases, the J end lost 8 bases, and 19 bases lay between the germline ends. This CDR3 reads CASRPPGELRGYTF. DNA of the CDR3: TGTGCCAGCAGACCACCGGGAGAATTGCGAGGCTACACCTTC.

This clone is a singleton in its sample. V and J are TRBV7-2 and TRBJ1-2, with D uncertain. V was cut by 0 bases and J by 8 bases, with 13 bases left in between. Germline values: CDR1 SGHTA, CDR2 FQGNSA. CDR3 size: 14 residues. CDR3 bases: TGTGCCAGCAGCTTAGCGGATTCTATGAGGGGCTACACCTTC. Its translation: CASSLADSMRGYTF. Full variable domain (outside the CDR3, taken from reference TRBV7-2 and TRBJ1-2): GAGVSQSPSNKVTEKGKDVELRCDPISGHTALYWYRQSLGQGLEFLIYFQGNSAPDKSGLPSDRFSAERTGGSVSTLTIQRTQQEDSAVYLCASSLADSMRGYTFGSGTRLTVV.

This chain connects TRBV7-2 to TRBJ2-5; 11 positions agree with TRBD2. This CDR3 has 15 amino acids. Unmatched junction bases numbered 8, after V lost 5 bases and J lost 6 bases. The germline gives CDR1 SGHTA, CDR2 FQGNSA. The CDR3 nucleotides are TGTGCCAGCAGCCTACCGACTAGCGGGGTACAGACCCAGTACTTC. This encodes CASSLPTSGVQTQYF.

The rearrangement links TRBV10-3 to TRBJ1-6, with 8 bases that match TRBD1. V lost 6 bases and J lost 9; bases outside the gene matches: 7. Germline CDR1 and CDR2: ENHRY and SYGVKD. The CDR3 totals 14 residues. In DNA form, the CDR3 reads TGTGCCATCAGGTCGGGCGACAGGGGTTCACCCCTCCACTTT. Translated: CAIRSGDRGSPLHF.

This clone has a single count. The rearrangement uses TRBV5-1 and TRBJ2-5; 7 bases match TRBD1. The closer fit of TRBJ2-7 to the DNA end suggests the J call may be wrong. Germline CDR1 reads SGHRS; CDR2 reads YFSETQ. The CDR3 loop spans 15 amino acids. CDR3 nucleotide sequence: TGCGCCAGCAGCCCCGGGACAGCGCCTTCCGGCGAGCAGTACTTC. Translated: CASSPGTAPSGEQYF.

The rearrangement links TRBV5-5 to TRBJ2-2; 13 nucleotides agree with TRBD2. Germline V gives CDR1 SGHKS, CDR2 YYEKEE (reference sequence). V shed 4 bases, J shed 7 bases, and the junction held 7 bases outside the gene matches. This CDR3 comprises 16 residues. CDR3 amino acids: CASSTGLAGMIGELFF. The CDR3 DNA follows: TGTGCCAGCAGCACGGGACTAGCGGGAATGATCGGGGAGCTGTTTTTT.

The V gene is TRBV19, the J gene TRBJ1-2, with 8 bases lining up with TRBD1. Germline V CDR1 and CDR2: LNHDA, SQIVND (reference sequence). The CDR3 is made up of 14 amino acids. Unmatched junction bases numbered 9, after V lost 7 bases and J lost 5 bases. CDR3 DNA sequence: TGTGCCAGTAATAAACAGGGGGATCGTTATGGCTACACCTTC. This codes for CASNKQGDRYGYTF.

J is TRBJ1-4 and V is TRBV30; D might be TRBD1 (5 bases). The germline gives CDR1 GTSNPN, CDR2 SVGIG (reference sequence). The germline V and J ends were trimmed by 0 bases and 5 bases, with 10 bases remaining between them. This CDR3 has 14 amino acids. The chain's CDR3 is CAWSVNRGNEKLFF. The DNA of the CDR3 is TGTGCCTGGAGTGTAAACCGGGGGAATGAAAAACTGTTTTTT.

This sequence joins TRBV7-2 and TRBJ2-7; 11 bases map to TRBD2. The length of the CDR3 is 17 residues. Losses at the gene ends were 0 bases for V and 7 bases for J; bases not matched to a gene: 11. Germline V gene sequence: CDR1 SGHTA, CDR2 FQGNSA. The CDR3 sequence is CASSLASGSGRAGEQYF. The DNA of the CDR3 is TGTGCCAGCAGCTTAGCGAGCGGTAGCGGGAGGGCCGGGGAGCAGTACTTC.

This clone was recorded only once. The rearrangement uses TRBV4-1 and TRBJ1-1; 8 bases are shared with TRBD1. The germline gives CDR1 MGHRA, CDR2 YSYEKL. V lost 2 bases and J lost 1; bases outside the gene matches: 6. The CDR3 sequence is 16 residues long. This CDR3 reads CASSQQPGQGNTEAFF. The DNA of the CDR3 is TGCGCCAGCAGCCAACAGCCAGGACAGGGGAACACTGAAGCTTTCTTT.

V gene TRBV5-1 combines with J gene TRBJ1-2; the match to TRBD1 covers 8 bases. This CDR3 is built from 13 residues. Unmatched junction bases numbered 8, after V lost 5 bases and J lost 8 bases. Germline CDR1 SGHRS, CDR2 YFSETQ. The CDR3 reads CASSSRQGSGYTF. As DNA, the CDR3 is TGCGCCAGCAGTTCTAGACAGGGGTCGGGCTACACCTTC. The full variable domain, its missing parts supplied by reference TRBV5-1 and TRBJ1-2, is KAGVTQTPRYLIKTRGQQVTLSCSPISGHRSVSWYQQTPGQGLQFLFEYFSETQRNKGNFPGRFSGRQFSNSRSEMNVSTLELGDSALYLCASSSRQGSGYTFGSGTRLTVV.

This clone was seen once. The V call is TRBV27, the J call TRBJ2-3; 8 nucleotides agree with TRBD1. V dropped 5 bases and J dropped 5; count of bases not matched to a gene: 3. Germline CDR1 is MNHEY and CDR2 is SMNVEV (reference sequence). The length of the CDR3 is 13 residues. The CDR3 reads CASSLQGGDTQYF. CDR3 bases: TGTGCCAGCAGTCTACAGGGGGGAGATACGCAGTATTTT.

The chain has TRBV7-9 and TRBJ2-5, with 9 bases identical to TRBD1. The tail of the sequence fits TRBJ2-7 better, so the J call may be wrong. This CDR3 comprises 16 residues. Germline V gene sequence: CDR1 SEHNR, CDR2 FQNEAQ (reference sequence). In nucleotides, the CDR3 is TGTGCCAGCAGTTTACGAGGGACAGGGAAGGGGGGCGAGCAGTACTTC. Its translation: CASSLRGTGKGGEQYF.

CDR3 nucleotide sequence: TGTGCCAGCAGCTTAGTTACTGCAAACACCATATATTTT. Its translation: CASSLVTANTIYF. The chain recombines TRBV7-2 with TRBJ1-3; D unclear. Trimming stripped 1 base from V and 6 bases from J, with 7 bases between. The CDR3 has 13 residues. Germline-derived CDR1 and CDR2 are SGHTA and FQGNSA. Complete variable domain (other parts from reference TRBV7-2 and TRBJ1-3): GAGVSQSPSNKVTEKGKDVELRCDPISGHTALYWYRQSLGQGLEFLIYFQGNSAPDKSGLPSDRFSAERTGGSVSTLTIQRTQQEDSAVYLCASSLVTANTIYFGEGSWLTVV.

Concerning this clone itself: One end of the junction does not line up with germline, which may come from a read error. The DNA for the CDR3 is TGTGCCAGCGGGGGACTAGAAGAGGCCCAGTACTTC. This translates into CASGGLEEAQYF. The chain employs TRBV5-4 and TRBJ2-5, with TRBD2 matching over 8 bases. This CDR3 spans 12 amino acids. The germline gives CDR1 SGHNT, CDR2 YYREEE (reference sequence). The variable domain in full, with the rest retrieved from reference TRBV5-4 and TRBJ2-5, is ETGVTQSPTHLIKTRGQQVTLRCSSQSGHNTVSWYQQALGQGPQFIFQYYREEENGRGNFPPRFSGLQFPNYSSELNVNALELDDSALYLCASGGLEEAQYFGPGTRLLVL.

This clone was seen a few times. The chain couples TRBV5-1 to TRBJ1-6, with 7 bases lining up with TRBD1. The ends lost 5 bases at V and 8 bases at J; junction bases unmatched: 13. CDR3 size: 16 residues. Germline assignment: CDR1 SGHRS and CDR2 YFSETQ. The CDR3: CASRYSTGNRDSPLHF. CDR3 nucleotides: TGCGCCAGCAGATATTCGACAGGGAACAGGGATTCACCCCTCCACTTT.

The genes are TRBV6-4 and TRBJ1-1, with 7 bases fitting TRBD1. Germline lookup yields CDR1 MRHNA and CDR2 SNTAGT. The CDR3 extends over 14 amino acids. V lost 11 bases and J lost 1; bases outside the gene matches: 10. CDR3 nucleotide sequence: TGTGCCCCCAGGGGGGACATGCCGAACACTGAAGCTTTCTTT. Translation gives CAPRGDMPNTEAFF.